Following are 6 T cell receptor beta chains from one sample sequenced in a study of neurological immune-mediated disorders. TCRdb itself ran the 5' RACE reads through MiXCR, one entry per CDR3 protein. The top ten hold roughly a third of the sample, which has roughly 18,000 distinct CDR3 sequences, over 25% seen once. Material: PBMCs. The source of these receptors is a man aged 50 to 59 with HTLV-1-associated myelopathy (HAM/TSP).

The CDR3 loop is CASSSLAGEETQYF. The CDR3 nucleotides are TGCGCCAGCAGCTCGCTAGCGGGAGAAGAGACCCAGTACTTC. The rearrangement uses TRBV4-1 and TRBJ2-5, with TRBD2 matching over 10 bases. Germline V CDR1 and CDR2: MGHRA, YSYEKL. The CDR3 has 14 amino acids. Losses at the gene ends were 5 bases for V and 3 bases for J; bases not matched to a gene: 3.

The rearrangement links TRBV7-8 to TRBJ2-5; D unresolved. This CDR3 contains 13 residues. Germline CDR1 is SGHVS and CDR2 is FQNEAQ. V lost 3 bases and J lost 1, with 6 bases in between. The CDR3 protein is CASSFDTQETQYF. CDR3 nucleotides: TGTGCCAGCAGCTTTGACACCCAAGAGACCCAGTACTTC.

V and J are TRBV12-3 or TRBV12-4 and TRBJ2-7; TRBD1 aligns across 9 bases. The ends lost 7 bases at V and 1 base at J; junction bases unmatched: 2. The CDR3 runs 13 residues. The CDR3 is CASTGTGSYEQYF. The CDR3 coding sequence is TGTGCCAGCACGGGGACAGGGTCCTACGAGCAGTACTTC.

Only a few counts were recorded for this clonotype. The chain has TRBV27 and TRBJ1-5; TRBD1 agrees at 7 bases. CDR3 length: 15 amino acids. V lost 6 bases, J lost 0 bases, and 5 bases stayed unmatched. Germline CDR1 is MNHEY and CDR2 is SMNVEV (reference sequence). DNA of the CDR3: TGTGCCAGCAGCCTTGACAGGGATAGCAATCAGCCCCAGCATTTT. This gives the protein CASSLDRDSNQPQHF.

The chain is built from TRBV7-3 and TRBJ2-2, with TRBD2 matching over 9 bases. V shed 3 bases, J shed 6 bases, and the junction held 11 bases outside the gene matches. Germline lookup yields CDR1 SGHTA and CDR2 FQGTGA. The CDR3 has 17 residues. The CDR3, as DNA: TGTGCCAGCAGCTTGGGACTAGCAAGGGAGCCGCCCGGGGAGCTGTTTTTT. Amino acids: CASSLGLAREPPGELFF.

The chain uses TRBV20-1 and TRBJ2-3; 13 bases line up with TRBD2. Germline V CDR1 and CDR2: DFQATT, SNEGSKA (reference sequence). The junction had 7 bases not matched to a gene; V was cut back by 6 bases and J by 4 bases. The CDR3 consists of 15 residues. CDR3 nucleotide sequence: TGCAGTGCCTCAGGACTAGCGGGGGCTTCAGATACGCAGTATTTT. Translating it yields CSASGLAGASDTQYF.